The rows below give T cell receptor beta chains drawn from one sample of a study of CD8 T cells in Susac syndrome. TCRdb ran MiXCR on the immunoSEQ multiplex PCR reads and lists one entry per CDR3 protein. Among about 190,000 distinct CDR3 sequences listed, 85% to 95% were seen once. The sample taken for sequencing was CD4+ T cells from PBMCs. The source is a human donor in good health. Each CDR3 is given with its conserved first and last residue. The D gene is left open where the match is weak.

CDR3 protein: CASSEKVLDQPQHF
D gene: -
V gene: TRBV6-1
CDR3 length: 14

CDR3 protein: CASSVYQGTGELFF
D gene: -
V gene: TRBV9
CDR3 length: 14

CDR3 protein: CASSQGDQGEAGGYTF
D gene: TRBD1
V gene: TRBV4-2
CDR3 length: 16

CDR3 protein: CASSQARRDRWVTNEKLFF
D gene: TRBD1
V gene: TRBV4-2
CDR3 length: 19

CDR3 protein: CASSLNGYSNQPQHF
D gene: -
V gene: TRBV6-2/TRBV6-3
CDR3 length: 15

CDR3 protein: CATSDPRTVQETQYF
D gene: -
V gene: TRBV24-1
CDR3 length: 15

CDR3 protein: CGSRTGTLRKAFF
D gene: TRBD1
V gene: TRBV28
CDR3 length: 13

CDR3 protein: CASSLEAGRETQYF
D gene: -
V gene: TRBV5-1
CDR3 length: 14

CDR3 protein: CASSQGTQGTEAFF
D gene: -
V gene: TRBV3-1
CDR3 length: 14

CDR3 protein: CATSRDTPDTQYF
D gene: -
V gene: TRBV15
CDR3 length: 13

CDR3 protein: CSVVGNSYTEAFF
D gene: -
V gene: TRBV29-1
CDR3 length: 13

CDR3 protein: CASRRVTLAYNEQFF
D gene: -
V gene: TRBV6-5
CDR3 length: 15

CDR3 protein: CASSLEGSGANVLTF
D gene: -
V gene: TRBV5-1
CDR3 length: 15

CDR3 protein: CAWSKKSTGGTYEQYF
D gene: TRBD1
V gene: TRBV30
CDR3 length: 16

CDR3 protein: CASSSRLAGQETQYF
D gene: TRBD2
V gene: TRBV11-2
CDR3 length: 15

CDR3 protein: CASKASQAFTYGYTF
D gene: -
V gene: TRBV19
CDR3 length: 15

CDR3 protein: CATKGGQSTDTQYF
D gene: -
V gene: TRBV24-1
CDR3 length: 14

CDR3 protein: CSGLLDSSNEKLFF
D gene: -
V gene: TRBV29-1
CDR3 length: 14

CDR3 protein: CASSPGVQETQYF
D gene: -
V gene: TRBV7-3
CDR3 length: 13

CDR3 protein: CASSPRTGSSYNEQFF
D gene: TRBD1
V gene: TRBV7-2
CDR3 length: 16

CDR3 protein: CSGGGGWSGVGETQYF
D gene: -
V gene: TRBV29-1
CDR3 length: 16

CDR3 protein: CASKGGLAVLLSPLHF
D gene: -
V gene: TRBV2
CDR3 length: 16

CDR3 protein: CASSFLRSYEQYF
D gene: -
V gene: TRBV5-1
CDR3 length: 13

CDR3 protein: CASSRDGIQETQYF
D gene: -
V gene: TRBV7-2
CDR3 length: 14

CDR3 protein: CATKYRDTGGKAF
D gene: -
V gene: TRBV2
CDR3 length: 13

CDR3 protein: CASSPGTGEHSPLHF
D gene: TRBD1
V gene: TRBV23-1
CDR3 length: 15

CDR3 protein: CASRAQAGGEQFF
D gene: -
V gene: TRBV28
CDR3 length: 13

CDR3 protein: CASSFFGDNSPLHF
D gene: -
V gene: TRBV7-9
CDR3 length: 14

CDR3 protein: CASSPSETQYF
D gene: -
V gene: TRBV18
CDR3 length: 11

CDR3 protein: CASRMRDGTEAFF
D gene: -
V gene: TRBV5-1
CDR3 length: 13

CDR3 protein: CAISPYTEAFF
D gene: -
V gene: TRBV6-1
CDR3 length: 11

CDR3 protein: CASRQTGDVSEQYF
D gene: TRBD1
V gene: TRBV12-3/TRBV12-4
CDR3 length: 14

CDR3 protein: CSARLAGTTDTQYF
D gene: TRBD2
V gene: TRBV20-1
CDR3 length: 14

CDR3 protein: CASSFHRGIGNQPQHF
D gene: TRBD1
V gene: TRBV9
CDR3 length: 16

CDR3 protein: CSAISTSKDYEQYF
D gene: TRBD2
V gene: TRBV20-1
CDR3 length: 14

CDR3 protein: CAINPGRTDYGYTF
D gene: -
V gene: TRBV10-3
CDR3 length: 14

CDR3 protein: CASSFSVQSFTEAFF
D gene: -
V gene: TRBV7-2
CDR3 length: 15

CDR3 protein: CASSLGLASLQETQYF
D gene: -
V gene: TRBV12-3/TRBV12-4
CDR3 length: 16

CDR3 protein: CSVEVAQGETQYF
D gene: -
V gene: TRBV29-1
CDR3 length: 13

CDR3 protein: CASRGYRGSYEQYF
D gene: TRBD1
V gene: TRBV6-5
CDR3 length: 14

CDR3 protein: CASSRVVTDQPQHF
D gene: -
V gene: TRBV7-2
CDR3 length: 14

CDR3 protein: CSASPISGNTIYF
D gene: -
V gene: TRBV20-1
CDR3 length: 13

CDR3 protein: CASSLIGGATDTQYF
D gene: TRBD2
V gene: TRBV7-3
CDR3 length: 15

CDR3 protein: CASSLAVRGDEQYF
D gene: TRBD2
V gene: TRBV7-9
CDR3 length: 14

CDR3 protein: CSARLRRLAGAQSSYNEQFF
D gene: TRBD2
V gene: TRBV20-1
CDR3 length: 20

CDR3 protein: CASTQGGPETQYF
D gene: TRBD1
V gene: TRBV2
CDR3 length: 13

CDR3 protein: CASSRGLESQPQHF
D gene: -
V gene: TRBV19
CDR3 length: 14

CDR3 protein: CASSLAGIAETQYF
D gene: -
V gene: TRBV7-2
CDR3 length: 14

CDR3 protein: CASSQDQGQPQHF
D gene: -
V gene: TRBV3-1
CDR3 length: 13

CDR3 protein: CASTRQAGGMETQYF
D gene: -
V gene: TRBV5-1
CDR3 length: 15

CDR3 protein: CASSWLQGITEAFF
D gene: -
V gene: TRBV7-2
CDR3 length: 14

CDR3 protein: CASSTYSNTEAFF
D gene: -
V gene: TRBV12-3/TRBV12-4
CDR3 length: 13

CDR3 protein: CASSKGQGFREQYF
D gene: TRBD1
V gene: TRBV9
CDR3 length: 14

CDR3 protein: CASSAGLGIGENEQYF
D gene: -
V gene: TRBV9
CDR3 length: 16

CDR3 protein: CASSQNPGHHQPQHF
D gene: -
V gene: TRBV3-1
CDR3 length: 15

CDR3 protein: CASSLWRNTGELFF
D gene: -
V gene: TRBV7-3
CDR3 length: 14

CDR3 protein: CSAPIIQGTEAFF
D gene: TRBD1
V gene: TRBV20-1
CDR3 length: 13